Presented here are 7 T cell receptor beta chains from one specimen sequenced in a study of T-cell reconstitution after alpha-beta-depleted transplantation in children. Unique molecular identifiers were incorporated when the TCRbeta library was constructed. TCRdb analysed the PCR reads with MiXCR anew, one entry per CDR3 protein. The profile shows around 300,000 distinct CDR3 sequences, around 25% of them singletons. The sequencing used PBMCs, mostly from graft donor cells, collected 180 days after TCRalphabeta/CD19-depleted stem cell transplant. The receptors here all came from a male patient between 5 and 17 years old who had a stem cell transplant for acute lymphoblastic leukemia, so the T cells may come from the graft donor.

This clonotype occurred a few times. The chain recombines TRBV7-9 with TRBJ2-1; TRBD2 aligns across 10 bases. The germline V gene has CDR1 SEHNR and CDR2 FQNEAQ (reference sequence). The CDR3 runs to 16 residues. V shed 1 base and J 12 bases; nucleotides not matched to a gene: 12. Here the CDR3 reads CASSLGGTSAGIGQFF. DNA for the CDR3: TGTGCCAGCAGCTTAGGCGGGACTAGCGCCGGCATTGGGCAGTTCTTC. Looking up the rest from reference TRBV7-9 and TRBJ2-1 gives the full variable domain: DTGVSQNPRHKITKRGQNVTFRCDPISEHNRLYWYRQTLGQGPEFLTYFQNEAQLEKSRLLSDRFSAERPKGSFSTLEIQRTEQGDSAMYLCASSLGGTSAGIGQFFGPGTRLTVL.

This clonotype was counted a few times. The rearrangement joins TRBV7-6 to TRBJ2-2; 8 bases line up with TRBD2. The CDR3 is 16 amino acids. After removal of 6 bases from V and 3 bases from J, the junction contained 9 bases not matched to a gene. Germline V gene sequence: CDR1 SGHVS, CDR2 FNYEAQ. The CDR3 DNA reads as TGTGCCAGCAGTAGAGCGGGAGTCTTCGACACCGGGGAGCTGTTTTTT. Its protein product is CASSRAGVFDTGELFF.

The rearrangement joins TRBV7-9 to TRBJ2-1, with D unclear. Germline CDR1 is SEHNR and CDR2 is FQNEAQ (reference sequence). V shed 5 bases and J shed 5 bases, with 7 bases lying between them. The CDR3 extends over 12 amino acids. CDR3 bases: TGTGCCAGCAGCCGACCGAACAATGAGCAGTTCTTC. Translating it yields CASSRPNNEQFF.

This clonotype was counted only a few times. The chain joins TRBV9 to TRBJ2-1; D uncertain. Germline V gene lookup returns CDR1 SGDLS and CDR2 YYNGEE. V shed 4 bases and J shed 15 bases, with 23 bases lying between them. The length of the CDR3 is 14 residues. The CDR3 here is CASSPLAVRGVTFF. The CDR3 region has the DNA TGTGCCAGCAGCCCTCTGGCAGTACGAGGAGTGACGTTCTTC.

The CDR3 DNA reads as TGCAGTGCCACACGTCGGAGGCAGGGCGGCCACGAGCAGTACTTC. Its protein is CSATRRRQGGHEQYF. The genes are TRBV20-1 and TRBJ2-7, with D possibly called TRBD1 or TRBD2 (5 bases each). V shed 6 bases and J shed 5 bases, with 23 bases lying between them. CDR1 is DFQATT, CDR2 SNEGSKA, per germline (reference sequence). CDR3 length: 15 residues.

The CDR3 here is CSASGWAFF. DNA for the CDR3: TGCAGTGCTAGTGGTTGGGCTTTCTTT. The rearrangement uses TRBV20-1 and TRBJ1-1; D is uncertain. Per germline, CDR1 DFQATT and CDR2 SNEGSKA (reference sequence). V was trimmed by 3 bases and J by 11 bases, leaving 7 bases between them. CDR3 length: 9 amino acids.

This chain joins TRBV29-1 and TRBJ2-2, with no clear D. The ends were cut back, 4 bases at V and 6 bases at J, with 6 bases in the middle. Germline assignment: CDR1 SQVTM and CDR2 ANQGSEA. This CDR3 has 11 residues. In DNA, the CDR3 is TGCAGCGTTGCGGCTCCCGGGGAGCTGTTTTTT. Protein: CSVAAPGELFF.